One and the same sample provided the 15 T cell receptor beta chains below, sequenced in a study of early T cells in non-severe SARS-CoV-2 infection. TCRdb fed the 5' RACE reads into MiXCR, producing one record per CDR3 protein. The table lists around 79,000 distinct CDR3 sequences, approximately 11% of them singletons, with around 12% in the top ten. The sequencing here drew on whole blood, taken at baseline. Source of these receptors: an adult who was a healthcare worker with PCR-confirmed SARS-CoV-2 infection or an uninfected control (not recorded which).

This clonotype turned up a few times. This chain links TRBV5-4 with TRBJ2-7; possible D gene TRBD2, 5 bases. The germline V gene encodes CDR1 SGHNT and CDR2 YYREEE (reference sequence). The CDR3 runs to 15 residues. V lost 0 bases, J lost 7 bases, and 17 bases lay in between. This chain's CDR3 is CASSLEEEFLSEQYF. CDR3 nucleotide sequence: TGTGCCAGCAGCTTGGAGGAGGAATTTCTCTCAGAGCAGTACTTC.

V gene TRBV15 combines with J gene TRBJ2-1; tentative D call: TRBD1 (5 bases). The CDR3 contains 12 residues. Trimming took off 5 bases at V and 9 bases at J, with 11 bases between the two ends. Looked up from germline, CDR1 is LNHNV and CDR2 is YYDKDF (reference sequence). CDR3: CATSPTQGEQFF. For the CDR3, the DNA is TGTGCCACCAGCCCGACTCAGGGTGAGCAGTTCTTC.

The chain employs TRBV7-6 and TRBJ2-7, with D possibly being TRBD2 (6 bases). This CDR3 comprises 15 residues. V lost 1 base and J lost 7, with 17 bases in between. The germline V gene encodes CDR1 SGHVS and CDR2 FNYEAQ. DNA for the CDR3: TGTGCCAGCAGCTTAGACGGTCAGGTGACTAGGGAGCAGTACTTC. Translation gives CASSLDGQVTREQYF.

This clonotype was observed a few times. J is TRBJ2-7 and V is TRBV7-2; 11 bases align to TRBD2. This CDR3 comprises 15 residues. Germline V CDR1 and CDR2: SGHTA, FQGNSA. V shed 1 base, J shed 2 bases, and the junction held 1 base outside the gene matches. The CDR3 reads CASSLEGLAAYEQYF. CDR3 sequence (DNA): TGTGCCAGCAGCTTAGAGGGACTAGCGGCCTACGAGCAGTACTTC.

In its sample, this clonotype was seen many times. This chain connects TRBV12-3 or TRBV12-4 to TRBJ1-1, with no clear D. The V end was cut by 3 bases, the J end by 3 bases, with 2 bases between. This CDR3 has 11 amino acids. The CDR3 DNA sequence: TGTGCCAGCAGTTTGGACACTGAAGCTTTCTTT. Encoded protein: CASSLDTEAFF.

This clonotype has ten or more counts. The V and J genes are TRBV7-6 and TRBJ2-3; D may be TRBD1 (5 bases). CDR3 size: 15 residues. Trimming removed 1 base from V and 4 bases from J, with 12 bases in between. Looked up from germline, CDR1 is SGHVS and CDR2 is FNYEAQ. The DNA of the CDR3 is TGTGCCAGCAGCTTAGTTAGGGGTGTAGCAGATACGCAGTATTTT. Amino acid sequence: CASSLVRGVADTQYF.

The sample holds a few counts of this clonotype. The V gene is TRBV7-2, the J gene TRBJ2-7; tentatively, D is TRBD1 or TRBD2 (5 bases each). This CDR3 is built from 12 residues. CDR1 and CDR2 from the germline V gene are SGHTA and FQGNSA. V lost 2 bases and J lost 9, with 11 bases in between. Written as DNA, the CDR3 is TGTGCCAGCAGCTTAAGGGACCAGGGGCAGTACTTC. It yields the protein CASSLRDQGQYF.

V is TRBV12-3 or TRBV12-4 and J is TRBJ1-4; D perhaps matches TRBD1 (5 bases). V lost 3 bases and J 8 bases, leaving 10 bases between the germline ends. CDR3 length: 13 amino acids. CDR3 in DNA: TGTGCCAGCAGTTTTGGGGGAGAGGAAAAACTGTTTTTT. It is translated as CASSFGGEEKLFF.

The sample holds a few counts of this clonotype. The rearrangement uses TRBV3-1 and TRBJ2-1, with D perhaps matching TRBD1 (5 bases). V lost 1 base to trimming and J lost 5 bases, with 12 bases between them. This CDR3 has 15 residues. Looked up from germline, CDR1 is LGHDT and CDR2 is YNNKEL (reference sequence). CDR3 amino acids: CASSQGNSGNNEQFF. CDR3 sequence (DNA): TGTGCCAGCAGCCAAGGGAACTCAGGGAACAATGAGCAGTTCTTC.

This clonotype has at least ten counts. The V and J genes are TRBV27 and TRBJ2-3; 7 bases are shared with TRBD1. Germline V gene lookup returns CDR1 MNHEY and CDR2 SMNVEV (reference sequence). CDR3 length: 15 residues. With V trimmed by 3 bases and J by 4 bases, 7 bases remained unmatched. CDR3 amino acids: CASSLGLTGADTQYF. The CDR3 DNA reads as TGTGCCAGCAGTTTGGGATTAACAGGGGCAGATACGCAGTATTTT.

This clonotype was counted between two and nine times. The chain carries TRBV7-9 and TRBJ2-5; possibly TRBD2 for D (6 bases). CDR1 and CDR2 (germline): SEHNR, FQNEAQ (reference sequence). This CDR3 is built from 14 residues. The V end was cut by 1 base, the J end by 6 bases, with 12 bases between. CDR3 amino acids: CASSLEEGMKTQYF. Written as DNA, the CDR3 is TGTGCCAGCAGCTTAGAGGAGGGAATGAAGACCCAGTACTTC.

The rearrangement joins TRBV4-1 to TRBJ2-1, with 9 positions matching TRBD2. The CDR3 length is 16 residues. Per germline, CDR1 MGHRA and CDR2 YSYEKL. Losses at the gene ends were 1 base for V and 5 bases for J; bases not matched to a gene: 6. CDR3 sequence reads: CASSQVAGGGNNEQFF. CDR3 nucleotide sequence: TGCGCCAGCAGCCAAGTGGCGGGGGGGGGCAACAATGAGCAGTTCTTC.

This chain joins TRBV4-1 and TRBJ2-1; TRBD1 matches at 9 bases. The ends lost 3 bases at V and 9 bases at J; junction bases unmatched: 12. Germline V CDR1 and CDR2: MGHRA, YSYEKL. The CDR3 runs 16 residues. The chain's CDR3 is CASSHGTGFGHGEQFF. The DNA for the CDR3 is TGCGCCAGCAGCCACGGGACAGGGTTCGGTCACGGTGAGCAGTTCTTC.

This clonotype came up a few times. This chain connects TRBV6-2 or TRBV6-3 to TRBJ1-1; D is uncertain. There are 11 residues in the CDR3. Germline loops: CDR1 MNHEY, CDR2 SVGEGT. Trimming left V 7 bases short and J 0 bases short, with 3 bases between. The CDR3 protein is CASKMNTEAFF. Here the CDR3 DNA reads TGTGCCAGCAAGATGAACACTGAAGCTTTCTTT.

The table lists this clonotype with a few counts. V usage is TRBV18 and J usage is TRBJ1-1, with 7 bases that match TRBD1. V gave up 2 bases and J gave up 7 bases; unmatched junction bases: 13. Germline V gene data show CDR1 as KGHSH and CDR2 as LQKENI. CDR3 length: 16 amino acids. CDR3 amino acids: CASSPTLRQGKVEAFF. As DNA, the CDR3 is TGTGCCAGCTCACCAACCTTGAGACAGGGAAAAGTTGAAGCTTTCTTT.